A selection of T cell receptor beta chains follows, all from one sample in a study of beta chain features in type 1 diabetes. Assay: immunoSEQ multiplex PCR; the TCRdb copy retains only in-frame clones and omits some. This table holds 400,000 to 550,000 clones, about an eighth found once. Input material: naive CD4+ T cells from blood. Every receptor here comes from a woman aged 18-30 years in good health. The CDR3 runs from the conserved cysteine through the conserved F or W. Clone size is not always given. Where it is, it says once, few, many or a class for expanded clones.

CASSSRQGRTDTQYF | few | TRBV7-9
CASSVDGAYNSPLHF | . | TRBV9
CAWSVTRTSGSTDTQYF | few | TRBV30
CASIPTDDYEQYF | once | TRBV27
CASSTRSSGANVLTF | . | TRBV27
CASALRTNTDTQYF | few | TRBV6-1
CASSLGRTGFNYGYTF | few | TRBV7-2
CASSLLAGGLVSYNEQFF | . | TRBV28
CAWSSDLNTIYF | . | TRBV30
CASARDRGHNEQFF | few | TRBV7-2
CASSSNRGYTF | . | TRBV28
CASSRPTVADTQYF | few | TRBV7-2
CATSRGTRGEKLFF | . | TRBV15
CASRATAHTDTQYF | . | TRBV5-4
CSVAGKLAKNIQYF | . | TRBV29-1
CASRRDRGFGYTF | . | TRBV21-1
CAWKFWDEQYF | few | TRBV30
CASSLLATVNTEAFF | few | TRBV11-1
CASSLSMNTEAFF | few | TRBV7-2
CASSPLDGSSSGANVLTF | . | TRBV18
CASSATTGVTYNEQFF | few | TRBV5-1
CSSRSSTVSGNTIYF | once | TRBV7-9
CASSRGLAAHNEQFF | . | TRBV14
CASSITGIGAETQYF | . | TRBV7-2
CASSSLSRSGRYNEQFF | . | TRBV7-9
CASSVSVYYGYTF | few | TRBV6-1
CASSRSGGGNEQFF | . | TRBV18
CATSRTLPGQGLNTGELFF | . | TRBV15
CASYRPESGANVLTF | few | TRBV5-1
CASSSVSSYEQYF | . | TRBV5-1
CASIEASPRDTEAFF | . | TRBV6-6
CASSVSLITNTEAFF | few | TRBV7-9
CSAKYQGSAYGYTF | . | TRBV29-1
CASSPGQSYNEQFF | few | TRBV18
CSAKGSNQPQHF | few | TRBV29-1
CASRDVTYGYTF | few | TRBV27
CASSLKSRNTGETQYF | . | TRBV5-4
CATSSPGQGRGTQYF | few | TRBV15
CASSLRTDNEQFF | few | TRBV7-2
CASSPKSLGNEQFF | few | TRBV7-3
CASSPTGGTDTQYF | few | TRBV6-6
CASSARQNIQYF | . | TRBV9
CASSPHAPGFRTDTQYF | . | TRBV18
CASSLVSGGTEAFF | few | TRBV7-2
CAISESRGNGYTF | few | TRBV10-3
CASSQGFRDRNIQYF | . | TRBV4-1
CATAGTASSYEQYF | many | TRBV10-3
CASSDLAPYNEQFF | . | TRBV2
CASSYDRDTAKNIQYF | . | TRBV6-6
CSVDEEGWGQPQHF | . | TRBV29-1
CASSPLLAETTDTQYF | few | TRBV18
CASSVDGPHAGYTF | . | TRBV25-1
CAWSYAGGRMNTEAFF | . | TRBV30
CASSQSQGAQGGYTF | . | TRBV4-3
CASSSTGTSGYEQYF | few | TRBV7-2
CASRQDSGQGTDTQYF | . | TRBV7-9
CASSHNTDTQYF | . | TRBV14
CASSNLAGGEQFF | . | TRBV6-6